A selection of T cell receptor beta chains follows, all from one sample in a study of shared clonotypes between healthy human individuals. Method: immunoSEQ multiplex PCR; TCRdb's copy keeps in-frame clones and lacks some. Here the sample spans millions of clones, 95% being singletons. Material for sequencing was naive CD4+ T cells sorted from blood. The source is a man younger than 35 in good health. CDR3s include the opening cysteine and the closing phenylalanine or tryptophan. A D gene is named only where the DNA matches it firmly. The size field is filled for only some rows; it gives once, few, many or a size class.

v_call	clone_size	d_call	j_call	cdr3_nt	cdr3_aa
TRBV6-6	NA	NA	TRBJ2-2	TGTGCCAGCAGTTACGGACCAAACACCGGGGAGCTGTTTTTT	CASSYGPNTGELFF
TRBV25-1	NA	NA	TRBJ1-2	TGTGCCAGCTCCCCCGACGGGAACTATGGCTACACCTTC	CASSPDGNYGYTF
TRBV12-2	NA	NA	TRBJ2-3	TGTGCAAGTCGCTTAGCAGCGAGCGGACCCAGCACAGATACGCAGTATTTT	CASRLAASGPSTDTQYF
TRBV7-8	NA	NA	TRBJ2-2	TGTGCCAGCAGCTTAGAGGGGACCCTTAACACCGGGGAGCTGTTTTTT	CASSLEGTLNTGELFF
TRBV4-3	once	NA	TRBJ2-7	TGCGCCAGCAGCCAAGTGGCTGGGATTAAGTACTTC	CASSQVAGIKYF
TRBV5-1	NA	TRBD2	TRBJ2-2	TGCGCCAGCAGCGCGGGACTAACCTTAAACACCGGGGAGCTGTTTTTT	CASSAGLTLNTGELFF
TRBV5-4	NA	NA	TRBJ2-2	TGTGCCAGCAGCTTACGTCGGGACCCAACCGGGGAGCTGTTTTTT	CASSLRRDPTGELFF
TRBV28	NA	TRBD1	TRBJ1-5	TGTGCCAGCAGAAGGACAGGTATGAGTCAGCCCCAGCATTTT	CASRRTGMSQPQHF
TRBV2	NA	NA	TRBJ1-6	TGTGCCAGCAGTGAAAGGGGATCGACAGCGGGTAATTCACCCCTCCACTTT	CASSERGSTAGNSPLHF
TRBV6-5	NA	NA	TRBJ2-7	TGTGCCACCAGCAGGAGTCACGAGCAGTACTTC	CATSRSHEQYF
TRBV27	NA	TRBD1	TRBJ2-4	TGTGCCAGCAGTCTCAGGGGGAGAAACATTCAGTACTTC	CASSLRGRNIQYF
TRBV12-2	NA	NA	TRBJ2-5	TGTGCAAGTCGCTTAGTATTGGGTCGGGGGGCCCCAGAGACCCAGTACTTC	CASRLVLGRGAPETQYF
TRBV5-8	once	NA	TRBJ1-2	TGTGCCAGCGGGGGGAGTCATCCACAGACCTATGGCTACACCTTC	CASGGSHPQTYGYTF
TRBV27	few	NA	TRBJ1-6	TGTGCCAGCAGGAGCGCCGTGTCACCCCTCCACTTT	CASRSAVSPLHF
TRBV15	NA	NA	TRBJ2-7	TGTGCCACCAGCAGAGATCGGGGCTACGAGCAGTACTTC	CATSRDRGYEQYF
TRBV5-1	NA	TRBD2	TRBJ2-3	TGCGCCAGCAGCTTAGCGGGGATCACAGATACGCAGTATTTT	CASSLAGITDTQYF
TRBV2	NA	NA	TRBJ2-3	TGTGCCAGCAGCTCGGACTATATGGGGAATACGCAGTATTTT	CASSSDYMGNTQYF
TRBV28	NA	NA	TRBJ2-3	TGTGCCAGCAGTTTGCAGACAGATACGCAGTATTTT	CASSLQTDTQYF
TRBV7-6	few	TRBD1	TRBJ2-7	TGTGCCAGCAGCTTAGGGTCGTGGCAGGGGGCTGACGAGCAGTACTTC	CASSLGSWQGADEQYF
TRBV30	NA	TRBD2	TRBJ2-7	TGTGCCGGGGGACTAGCGAAGTACGAGCAGTACTTC	CAGGLAKYEQYF
TRBV15	NA	NA	TRBJ2-7	TGTGCCACCAGCAGAGATACACGTTCCTACGAGCAGTACTTC	CATSRDTRSYEQYF
TRBV5-1	NA	TRBD2	TRBJ2-1	TGCGCCAGCAGCGTGGACCTAGCGGGAGTAGATGAGCAGTTCTTC	CASSVDLAGVDEQFF
TRBV5-1	NA	NA	TRBJ2-7	TGCGCCAGCAGCTTGGGCCAGCTAGCCATGCCCTCCTACGAGCAGTACTTC	CASSLGQLAMPSYEQYF
TRBV2	NA	NA	TRBJ1-1	TGTGCCAGCAGGGGTACAGGGAACACTGAAGCTTTCTTT	CASRGTGNTEAFF
TRBV28	once	TRBD1	TRBJ1-2	TGTGCCAGCAGTTCACAGGGGATCGGTGGCTACACCTTC	CASSSQGIGGYTF
TRBV28	NA	TRBD1	TRBJ1-6	TGTGCCAGCAGTAGTGGACAGGGCTACTCCTATAATTCACCCCTCCACTTT	CASSSGQGYSYNSPLHF
TRBV5-6	NA	NA	TRBJ2-5	TGTGCCAGCAGCTTGAGTGGGGGGACCGAGACCCAGTACTTC	CASSLSGGTETQYF
TRBV18	NA	TRBD2	TRBJ2-1	TGTGCCAGCTCACCAAGGAATAGCGGGAGGGACAATGAGCAGTTCTTC	CASSPRNSGRDNEQFF
TRBV5-1	NA	NA	TRBJ1-1	TGCGCCAGCAGCGGCCGCCTACGGCAACGGAACACTGAAGCTTTCTTT	CASSGRLRQRNTEAFF
TRBV16	NA	TRBD1	TRBJ1-1	TGTGCCAGCAGCCAAAATAGGGGGCTGAACACTGAAGCTTTCTTT	CASSQNRGLNTEAFF
TRBV18	NA	TRBD1	TRBJ2-5	TGTGCCAGCCCTCAGGGGGCCTTAACGACCCAAGAGACCCAGTACTTC	CASPQGALTTQETQYF
TRBV19	NA	NA	TRBJ2-2	TGTGCCAGTAGTATCTACAAGAACACCGGGGAGCTGTTTTTT	CASSIYKNTGELFF
TRBV6-5	NA	NA	TRBJ1-1	TGTGCCAGCAGTTACTCGGAGAACACTGAAGCTTTCTTT	CASSYSENTEAFF
TRBV6-5	NA	TRBD2	TRBJ2-7	TGTGCCAGCAGGTCAGGGAGGGTTTGGCAGTACTTC	CASRSGRVWQYF
TRBV27	NA	TRBD1	TRBJ1-5	TGTGCCAGCAGTTCCGGGACAGGGGGCTTTCAGCCCCAGCATTTT	CASSSGTGGFQPQHF
TRBV7-9	NA	TRBD1	TRBJ2-1	TGTGCCAGCAGCTTAACGACAGGGAAATTCGTATCCTACAATGAGCAGTTCTTC	CASSLTTGKFVSYNEQFF
TRBV30	once	NA	TRBJ2-2	TGTGCCTGGAGTGGTTTGGCCGGGGAGCTGTTTTTT	CAWSGLAGELFF
TRBV19	NA	NA	TRBJ2-5	TGTGCCAGTAGCTCCTTCCGGGACGGCCAAGAGACCCAGTACTTC	CASSSFRDGQETQYF
TRBV11-2	NA	TRBD1	TRBJ1-2	TGTGCCAGCAGCCGGACAGGCGGCGGAGGGGTACGGAACTATGGCTACACCTTC	CASSRTGGGGVRNYGYTF
TRBV10-2	NA	NA	TRBJ2-1	TGCGCCAGCAGGAAGCGGGTTTACAATGAGCAGTTCTTC	CASRKRVYNEQFF
TRBV5-4	NA	NA	TRBJ2-5	TGTGCCAGCAGCTCTCCGGGCGGGCCGCAAGAGACCCAGTACTTC	CASSSPGGPQETQYF
TRBV19	NA	TRBD1	TRBJ1-2	TGTGCCAGTAGTACTCTTTTGGGACAGGGGGGCAGCTATGGCTACACCTTC	CASSTLLGQGGSYGYTF
TRBV5-1	NA	NA	TRBJ2-7	TGCGCCAGCAGTTGGGACACCGACGAGCAGTACTTC	CASSWDTDEQYF
TRBV2	once	NA	TRBJ1-1	TGTGCCAGCAGTGAGAGGCCCCAAGCTTTCTTT	CASSERPQAFF
TRBV18	once	NA	TRBJ2-1	TGTGCCAGCTCACCTAGGTTGGGGGACAATGAGCAGTTCTTC	CASSPRLGDNEQFF
TRBV18	many	NA	TRBJ1-5	TGTGCCAGCTCACCAGCCGGGAATCAGCCCCAGCATTTT	CASSPAGNQPQHF
TRBV27	NA	NA	TRBJ1-5	TGTGCCAGCAGTCCCAGGGACACCGGTCGGCCCCAGCATTTT	CASSPRDTGRPQHF
TRBV23-1	NA	NA	TRBJ2-5	TGCGCCAGCAGTCACACACCCAGGCCCCAAGAGACCCAGTACTTC	CASSHTPRPQETQYF
TRBV11-2	NA	TRBD1	TRBJ2-7	TGTGCCAGCAGCTTCTATCGGGACAGCTACGAGCAGTACTTC	CASSFYRDSYEQYF
TRBV28	NA	NA	TRBJ1-4	TGTGCCAGCAGTTCCACGGGACTTACCGCAACTAATGAAAAACTGTTTTTT	CASSSTGLTATNEKLFF
TRBV4-1	NA	NA	TRBJ2-3	TGCGCCAGCAGCCAAGTTTTACTCACAGATACGCAGTATTTT	CASSQVLLTDTQYF